This TCR beta chain emerged from a study of shared clonotypes between healthy human individuals (dated by TCRdb to 2020 to 2021). For the study in its entirety: A few men and two women, aged 18 to 49 years, made up the cohort. The study deeply sequenced blood TCR repertoires of about 5 healthy adults to estimate repertoire size and the extent of clonotype sharing between individuals. Different laboratories and diverse techniques were used to prepare libraries and sequence TCR repertoires, to increase sequencing depth and limit assay-specific biases. Leukapheresis yielded between about 0.94 and 9.5 billion PBMCs per donor. General conclusions and limits of the study: Based on pairwise subsampling, the degree of clonotype sharing among donors was expected to be affected by sequencing depth. Only blood was sampled, and tissue TCR repertoires likely differ from those in blood. Because the study included a small number of donors, the genetic and exposure-history diversity represented was limited.

The donors were healthy, HIV-negative adults who had no recently reported acute infections or vaccinations. Only Caucasian adults living in Nashville, Tennessee, USA were represented among the donors. For unsorted samples, 85 million to 100 million PBMCs were counted, and genomic DNA was extracted using the QIAamp DNA Blood Mini kit. Blood was obtained by leukapheresis, after which PBMCs were separated by Ficoll-Histopaque density gradient centrifugation and cryopreserved in liquid nitrogen vapor phase. Inclusive of the bounding cysteine and phenylalanine, the CDR3 is 13 residues long. Only CDR3 DNA remains: 39 bases, in frame from the first base. The germline V gene gives CDR1 as SGHTA and CDR2 as FQGTGA. V is reduced by 3 bases and J by 5 bases, leaving a spacing of 7 bases between them. About this clone: What this receptor recognizes is not known. No per-base quality is available; no much larger clone lies one base away.

Using the deep immunoSEQ assay, multiplex PCR amplified TCR CDR3 regions from genomic DNA. For each cell subset, the extracted genomic DNA was distributed evenly across all wells of several immunoSEQ 96-well plates, and each plate served as one replicate. For unsorted PBMC, about 270 ng of genomic DNA, equivalent to approximately 30,000 T cell genomes, went into each replicate PCR. Ten immunoSEQ deep assay plates were used to sequence unsorted PBMC genomic DNA. The purified libraries were quantified using a Qubit 3.0 fluorometer, sized with a Bioanalyzer 2100, and then quantified again using the KAPA Library Quantification kit. Each immunoSEQ 96-well plate was sequenced on its own single-read 150-cycle Illumina NextSeq 550 flow cell. For the original study's pipeline: Because only junctional sequences without quality scores were contained in the immunoSEQ output, filtering matching that applied to full-length reads could not be performed. Sequences were annotated with PyIR, a Python wrapper for IgBLAST v1.9, using IMGT germline references to assign V/J genes and CDR3. Reads were filtered out if the reads had weak V/J assignments (E-value above 1e-6), no CDR3, stop codons, out-of-frame junctions, or ambiguous translated residues. V3J clonotypes were defined as sequences sharing the same inferred V gene, J gene, and CDR3 amino acid sequence. The percentage overlap between two repertoires was calculated by dividing the number of shared unique clonotypes by the size of the smaller repertoire. Richness of each repertoire was evaluated using RTK rarefaction, the Chao1 estimator, and Recon v2.1 estimates of unobserved clonotypes. Here the immuneACCESS table is served through TCRdb, limited to in-frame sequences with V and J called. Missing clones are a known gap in these copies; in checked studies unresolved V genes cover under half, and the rest lacks a known reason. V and J calls and clone size come straight from that table; D and trimming were deduced from the DNA. The sample table contains hundreds of thousands of clones; only one count was recorded for more than 75% of them. The biggest ten clones account for around 14% of the sample.

In this chain, TRBV7-3 is recombined with TRBJ2-2; TRBD2 is perhaps the D gene, given 5 matching bases. The TCR originated in a woman between 40 and 50 years old in good health. Some clones in this sample may be carry-over from other donors' samples. Source material: PBMCs. Here the CDR3 is given as CASSFTGTGELFF. The nucleotides read TGTGCCAGCAGCTTCACGGGGACCGGGGAGCTGTTTTTT.